Listed here are 15 T cell receptor beta chains from one sample, sequenced in a study of vaccination and CD4 T cells after COVID-19. Which antigens these TCRs recognize remains unknown. Stated treatment: roughly ten-day PBMC culture with coronavirus spike peptide pools or control peptides (ViraFEST assay). CD4+ T lymphocytes from the unexposed donor were collected before the COVID-19 pandemic (2011-2018). Sequencing of the DNA from cultured CD4+ T cells was carried out with the Oncomine TCR Beta short-read assay. The authors extracted genomic DNA from cultured CD4+ T cells. Each CDR3 protein gets one entry after TCRdb re-called the PCR reads with MiXCR. In the table there are 9,900 or so distinct CDR3 sequences, about a third of which are singletons. What was sequenced was CD4+ T cells from blood, cultured in vitro. The receptors come from a human donor in good health.

The chain is built from TRBV28 and TRBJ1-2; 10 nucleotides match TRBD1. CDR1 and CDR2 (germline): MDHEN, SYDVKM. V shed 8 bases, J shed 3 bases, and the junction held 12 bases outside the gene matches. The CDR3 extends over 16 amino acids. The CDR3 protein is CASLSPGQGSDYGYTF. CDR3 DNA sequence: TGTGCCAGCTTAAGTCCGGGACAGGGGTCTGACTATGGCTACACCTTC.

The chain recombines TRBV27 with TRBJ2-3; a weak D match, TRBD2 (6 bases). V was trimmed by 6 bases and J by 4 bases, leaving 17 bases between them. The CDR3 is made up of 15 amino acids. Looked up from germline, CDR1 is MNHEY and CDR2 is SMNVEV (reference sequence). CDR3 amino acids: CASSTPGVVADTQYF. The CDR3 DNA reads as TGTGCCAGCAGCACTCCGGGAGTCGTGGCAGATACGCAGTATTTT.

This clonotype has only a few counts. The chain links TRBV4-3 to TRBJ1-1; D is ambiguous. This CDR3 is 15 amino acids long. V lost 1 base, J lost 0 bases, and 9 bases lay in between. CDR1 and CDR2 (germline): LGHNA, YSLEER. CDR3 nucleotides: TGCGCCAGCAGCCAAGCCTCCCAATTGAACACTGAAGCTTTCTTT. It translates to CASSQASQLNTEAFF.

This clonotype has only a few counts. The V call is TRBV7-9, the J call TRBJ1-6; D not resolved. The CDR3 consists of 13 residues. Between the trimmed V and J ends, which lost 2 bases and 13 bases, there was a span of 12 bases. Germline CDR1 reads SEHNR; CDR2 reads FQNEAQ (reference sequence). CDR3 residues: CASSLPPSGPLHF. Written as DNA, the CDR3 is TGTGCCAGCAGCTTACCCCCTTCCGGGCCCCTCCACTTT.

The CDR3, as DNA: TGTGCCAGCTCCTTAGTGGGACAGGGCGAATCTAGGGCCAACGTCCTGACTTTC. Encoded protein: CASSLVGQGESRANVLTF. The rearrangement links TRBV18 to TRBJ2-6; TRBD1 matches at 9 bases. From germline, CDR1 is KGHSH and CDR2 LQKENI. Unmatched junction bases numbered 14, after V lost 6 bases and J lost 5 bases. This CDR3 is built from 18 residues. Together with reference TRBV18 and TRBJ2-6, the CDR3 gives the full variable domain: NAGVMQNPRHLVRRRGQEARLRCSPMKGHSHVYWYRQLPEEGLKFMVYLQKENIIDESGMPKERFSAEFPKEGPSILRIQQVVRGDSAAYFCASSLVGQGESRANVLTFGAGSRLTVL.

This clonotype was observed a handful of times. The chain uses TRBV28 and TRBJ1-2; possibly TRBD1 for D (6 bases). The CDR3 is 15 residues long. Germline CDR1 MDHEN, CDR2 SYDVKM. V lost 6 bases and J lost 4, with 18 bases in between. CDR3 DNA sequence: TGTGCCAGCAGGCGGAGGCAAGGGGGACTCTATGGCTACACCTTC. Translation gives CASRRRQGGLYGYTF.

The table lists this clonotype with a few counts. CDR3 region: CSARDRGGRETQYF. The DNA for the CDR3 is TGCAGTGCTAGAGATCGTGGAGGAAGGGAGACCCAGTACTTC. The chain employs TRBV20-1 and TRBJ2-5; tentative D call: TRBD2 (5 bases). Germline CDR1 DFQATT, CDR2 SNEGSKA (reference sequence). Trimming removed 0 bases at V and 5 bases at J, with 13 bases between. The CDR3 extends over 14 amino acids.

The genes are TRBV7-2 and TRBJ2-5; perhaps TRBD1 as D (6 bases). V gave up 4 bases and J gave up 4 bases, with 13 bases separating them. The V gene's germline CDR1 is SGHTA and CDR2 FQGNSA. The CDR3 is 14 amino acids. CDR3 nucleotide sequence: TGTGCCAGCAGCTCCCCACAGGGCGCAGAGACCCAGTACTTC. The encoded protein is CASSSPQGAETQYF.

This rearrangement joins TRBV5-4 to TRBJ2-5; D call uncertain. The CDR3 is made up of 13 amino acids. Germline CDR1 reads SGHNT; CDR2 reads YYREEE (reference sequence). Trimming removed 0 bases at V and 2 bases at J, with 5 bases between. CDR3 DNA: TGTGCCAGCAGCTTGGGAAGACAAGAGACCCAGTACTTC. This translates into CASSLGRQETQYF.

CDR3 region: CSVASLTSGKGEQFF. For the CDR3, the DNA is TGCAGCGTTGCGAGTCTTACTAGCGGGAAGGGTGAGCAGTTCTTC. The rearrangement joins TRBV29-1 to TRBJ2-1; 10 bases fit TRBD2. Germline V gives CDR1 SQVTM, CDR2 ANQGSEA. There are 15 residues in the CDR3. V was clipped by 4 bases and J by 9 bases; unmatched bases: 12.

This clonotype appeared a few times. CDR3 in DNA: TGCAGTGCTAGTTTCATGAACACTGAAGCTTTCTTT. It translates to CSASFMNTEAFF. The chain joins TRBV20-1 to TRBJ1-1; unclear D gene. V lost 3 bases and J 0 bases, leaving 5 bases between the germline ends. The CDR3 runs 12 residues. Germline CDR1 is DFQATT and CDR2 is SNEGSKA (reference sequence).

The chain has TRBV6-5 and TRBJ2-7; perhaps TRBD1 as D (5 bases). The V end lost 2 bases, the J end lost 7 bases, and 18 bases lay between the germline ends. The CDR3 consists of 15 residues. The germline V gene encodes CDR1 MNHEY and CDR2 SVGAGI. For the CDR3, the DNA is TGTGCCAGCAGTTACGCTCTGGGGCAGCCTGTTGAGCAGTACTTC. Amino acids: CASSYALGQPVEQYF.

This CDR3 reads CASSRMGRQETQYF. The DNA of the CDR3 is TGTGCCAGCTCACGGATGGGACGGCAAGAGACCCAGTACTTC. This chain uses TRBV18 with TRBJ2-5, with D perhaps matching TRBD1 or TRBD2 (5 bases each). The CDR3 spans 14 residues. Trimming stripped 4 bases from V and 2 bases from J, with 11 bases between. Germline V gene data show CDR1 as KGHSH and CDR2 as LQKENI.

The chain carries TRBV7-2 and TRBJ2-1; tentative D call: TRBD2 (6 bases). This CDR3 region has 15 residues. V lost 5 bases and J lost 1, with 12 bases in between. Germline V lookup: CDR1 SGHTA, CDR2 FQGNSA. This CDR3 is CASSPSTSSYNEQFF. The CDR3 nucleotides are TGTGCCAGCAGCCCCTCGACTAGTTCCTACAATGAGCAGTTCTTC.

The chain recombines TRBV7-2 with TRBJ2-7; TRBD1 matches at 9 bases. CDR3 length equals 15 residues. V trimming: 5 bases; J trimming: 5 bases; junction bases outside the gene matches: 10. Germline CDR1 SGHTA, CDR2 FQGNSA. The CDR3 reads CASSKSPGQGHEQYF. The CDR3 nucleotides are TGTGCCAGCAGCAAATCACCGGGACAGGGCCACGAGCAGTACTTC.